The 11 T cell receptor beta chains listed next were all sequenced from one sample in a study of molecular identifiers for immune sequencing clone quantification. TCRdb reanalysed the PCR reads using MiXCR and keeps one entry per CDR3 protein. There are about half a million distinct CDR3 sequences in the sample; 20% to 25% occur only once, and about 0.8% lies in the top ten. Sequencing input: naive CD8+ T cells from blood, with Jurkat cell RNA spiked in. The sample's subset: FACS-sorted CD8+CD4-CCR7+CD45RA+ naive T cells. The receptors were gathered from a human donor in good health. Some libraries in this study had Jurkat cell RNA spiked in.

This clonotype was observed at least ten times. The V gene is TRBV5-6, the J gene TRBJ1-1; D not resolved. Looked up from germline, CDR1 is SGHDT and CDR2 is YYEEEE. This CDR3 contains 16 residues. Between the trimmed V and J ends, which lost 4 bases and 3 bases, there was a span of 19 bases. The CDR3: CASSPELGYPDTEAFF. The CDR3 DNA follows: TGTGCCAGCAGCCCAGAGTTGGGGTATCCGGACACTGAAGCTTTCTTT. Full variable domain (missing parts from reference TRBV5-6 and TRBJ1-1): DAGVTQSPTHLIKTRGQQVTLRCSPKSGHDTVSWYQQALGQGPQFIFQYYEEEERQRGNFPDRFSGHQFPNYSSELNVNALLLGDSALYLCASSPELGYPDTEAFFGQGTRLTVV.

This clonotype was seen only a few times. The chain employs TRBV6-2 or TRBV6-3 and TRBJ2-3; TRBD1 matches 8 bases. V shed 6 bases and J 6 bases; nucleotides not matched to a gene: 11. The CDR3 loop spans 15 amino acids. Germline CDR1 MNHEY, CDR2 SVGEGT. The CDR3 sequence: CASRLLDREGDTQYF. CDR3 bases: TGTGCCAGCAGACTCCTGGACAGGGAAGGGGATACGCAGTATTTT.

CDR3 residues: CASAQRGGNTEAFF. CDR3 DNA: TGTGCCAGCGCACAACGCGGGGGGAACACTGAAGCTTTCTTT. V and J are TRBV13 and TRBJ1-1; D is possibly TRBD1 (5 bases). The V gene lost 8 bases and the J gene lost 1 base, with 14 bases spanning the gap. The germline gives CDR1 PRHDT, CDR2 FYEKMQ (reference sequence). The CDR3 extends over 14 amino acids.

The chain recombines TRBV12-3 or TRBV12-4 with TRBJ2-2; D remains unclear. The CDR3 contains 15 residues. V was shortened by 1 base and J by 4 bases, with 10 bases between the two germline ends. CDR3 nucleotides: TGTGCCAGCAGTTTAGTCCACAGCTTCACCGGGGAGCTGTTTTTT. This codes for CASSLVHSFTGELFF.

This clonotype was detected only a few times. This chain joins TRBV7-9 and TRBJ1-2; 9 positions agree with TRBD1. Germline V CDR1 and CDR2: SEHNR, FQNEAQ (reference sequence). CDR3 length equals 15 residues. The junction had 10 bases not matched to a gene; V was cut back by 5 bases and J by 6 bases. The CDR3 protein is CASSLEGQGVNGYTF. The CDR3 DNA reads as TGTGCCAGCAGCCTAGAGGGACAGGGAGTAAATGGCTACACCTTC.

This clonotype was counted only a few times. The V gene is TRBV13, the J gene TRBJ2-7, with D perhaps TRBD2 (7 bases). The CDR3 has 15 amino acids. V was trimmed by 6 bases and J by 5 bases, leaving 20 bases between them. The germline CDR1 and CDR2 sequences are PRHDT and FYEKMQ (reference sequence). The CDR3 DNA reads as TGTGCCAGCAGTTCATTTGGGGGGGGCTTCCACGAGCAGTACTTC. Translated: CASSSFGGGFHEQYF.

This clonotype was recorded at least ten times. The V call is TRBV30, the J call TRBJ1-2; the D gene is possibly TRBD1 (5 bases). This CDR3 is built from 12 residues. Germline V gives CDR1 GTSNPN, CDR2 SVGIG (reference sequence). Trimming removed 4 bases at V and 7 bases at J, with 13 bases between. In DNA, the CDR3 is TGTGCCTGGACAGGGATGTCTTTTGGCTACACCTTC. It specifies CAWTGMSFGYTF.

This clonotype was seen at least ten times. This chain joins TRBV4-3 and TRBJ2-1; no definite D call. Trimming removed 0 bases at V and 4 bases at J, with 10 bases between. Germline loops: CDR1 LGHNA, CDR2 YSLEER. The CDR3 is 15 amino acids. The CDR3 DNA reads as TGCGCCAGCAGCCAAGAGGCCAGAGAATACAATGAGCAGTTCTTC. It encodes CASSQEAREYNEQFF.

This clonotype was picked up a small number of times. The V call is TRBV12-3 or TRBV12-4, the J call TRBJ2-1, with 8 bases identical to TRBD1. Trimming cost V 1 base and J 7 bases; bases outside gene matches: 3. The CDR3 is 14 residues long. The CDR3 nucleotides are TGTGCCAGCAGTTTAGGGACAGGGAATAATGAGCAGTTCTTC. Protein: CASSLGTGNNEQFF.

There are a few counts of this clonotype. The V call is TRBV13, the J call TRBJ1-1, with D unresolved. CDR1 PRHDT and CDR2 FYEKMQ come from the germline V gene (reference sequence). The V end lost 0 bases, the J end lost 0 bases, and 14 bases lay between the germline ends. The CDR3 is 17 amino acids. Here the CDR3 reads CASSLGSLETMNTEAFF. The CDR3, as DNA: TGTGCCAGCAGCTTAGGCTCCCTCGAAACCATGAACACTGAAGCTTTCTTT.

The rearrangement joins TRBV14 to TRBJ2-7; 7 bases align to TRBD1. Germline CDR1 and CDR2: SGHDN and FVKESK. With V trimmed by 2 bases and J by 5 bases, 12 bases remained unmatched. This CDR3 has 16 amino acids. The chain's CDR3 is CASSQHSGTAWDEQYF. CDR3 coding DNA: TGTGCCAGCAGCCAACACTCCGGGACAGCGTGGGACGAGCAGTACTTC.